Following are 6 T cell receptor beta chains from one sample sequenced in a study of cytomegalovirus exposure and HLA in healthy donors. PCR employed 60 Vbeta and 13 Jbeta primers. Only in-frame clones appear in the TCRdb table, and some are missing; sequencing was by immunoSEQ multiplex PCR. The sample lists 150,000 to 200,000 clones; about 80% were seen once. Sample: PBMCs. These receptors all stem from a middle-aged man in good health and CMV-seronegative.

V and J are TRBV7-3 and TRBJ1-1; the D gene is possibly TRBD1 (6 bases). The CDR3 has 15 amino acids. From germline, CDR1 is SGHTA and CDR2 FQGTGA. V was cut by 5 bases and J by 3 bases, with 16 bases left in between. The CDR3 nucleotides read TGTGCCAGCAGCCCCCAGGACAGTCGGGACACTGAAGCTTTCTTT. Translated: CASSPQDSRDTEAFF.

The chain uses TRBV4-1 and TRBJ2-3, with 13 bases identical to TRBD2. This CDR3 contains 16 residues. With 1 base clipped from V and 4 bases from J, the junction kept 2 bases outside the gene matches. Germline-derived CDR1 and CDR2 are MGHRA and YSYEKL. In DNA form, the CDR3 reads TGCGCCAGCAGCCAAGCGACTAGCGGGAGGCCAGATACGCAGTATTTT. This sequence encodes CASSQATSGRPDTQYF.

This clone came up once. Compared with germline, one end of the junction differs, possibly owing to a read error. J is TRBJ2-4 and V is TRBV28; perhaps TRBD1 as D (6 bases). There are 15 residues in the CDR3. CDR1 and CDR2 from the germline V gene are MDHEN and SYDVKM. CDR3 coding DNA: TGTGCCAGCAGTTTATTGGACAGAGCCAAAAACAGTCAGTACTTC. Translation gives CASSLLDRAKNSQYF.

The chain couples TRBV19 to TRBJ2-1; TRBD1 matches 8 bases. V gave up 4 bases and J gave up 8 bases; unmatched junction bases: 4. The CDR3 extends over 13 amino acids. CDR1 LNHDA and CDR2 SQIVND come from the germline V gene (reference sequence). The CDR3 DNA follows: TGTGCCAGTAGTAGCCTACAGGGGGATGAGCAGTTCTTC. Translation: CASSSLQGDEQFF.

The chain recombines TRBV6-4 with TRBJ2-7; 8 positions match TRBD1. Germline-derived CDR1 and CDR2 are MRHNA and SNTAGT. This CDR3 has 15 amino acids. Trimming removed 4 bases from V and 2 bases from J; junction bases left unmatched: 7. The CDR3 loop reads CASSVGQGAPYEQYV. DNA for the CDR3: TGTGCCAGCAGTGTTGGACAGGGCGCGCCCTACGAGCAGTACGTC.

The gene calls are TRBV6-1 and TRBJ1-1; D is unresolved. V was cut by 8 bases and J by 5 bases, with 21 bases left in between. CDR3 length: 15 residues. Germline V gene lookup returns CDR1 MNHNS and CDR2 SASEGT. The CDR3 loop reads CASALGPRERTEAFF. In DNA form, the CDR3 reads TGTGCCAGCGCCCTCGGGCCAAGGGAGAGGACTGAAGCTTTCTTT.